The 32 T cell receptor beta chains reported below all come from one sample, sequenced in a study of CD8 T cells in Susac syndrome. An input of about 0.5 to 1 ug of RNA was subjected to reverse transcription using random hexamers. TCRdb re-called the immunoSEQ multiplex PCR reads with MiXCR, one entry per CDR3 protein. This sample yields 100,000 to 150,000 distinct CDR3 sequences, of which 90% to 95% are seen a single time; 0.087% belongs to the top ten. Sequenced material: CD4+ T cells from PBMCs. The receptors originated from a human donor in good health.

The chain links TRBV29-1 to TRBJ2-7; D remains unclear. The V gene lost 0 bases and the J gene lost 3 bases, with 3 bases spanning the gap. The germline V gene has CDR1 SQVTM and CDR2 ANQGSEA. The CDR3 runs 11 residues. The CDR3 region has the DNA TGCAGCGTTGAAGAGTTCTACGAGCAGTACTTC. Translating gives CSVEEFYEQYF.

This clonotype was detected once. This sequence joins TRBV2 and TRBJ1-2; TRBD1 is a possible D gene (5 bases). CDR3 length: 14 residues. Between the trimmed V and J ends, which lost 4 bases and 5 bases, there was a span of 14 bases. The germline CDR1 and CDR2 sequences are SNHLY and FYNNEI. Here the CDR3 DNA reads TGTGCCAGCAGTGGGAGGGGCGCTAGGTATGGCTACACCTTC. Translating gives CASSGRGARYGYTF.

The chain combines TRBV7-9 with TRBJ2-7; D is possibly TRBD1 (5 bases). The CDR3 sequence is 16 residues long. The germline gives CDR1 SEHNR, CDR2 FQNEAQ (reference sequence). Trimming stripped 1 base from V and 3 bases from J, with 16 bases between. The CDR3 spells CASSLGSRALDYEQYF. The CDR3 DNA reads TGTGCCAGCAGCTTAGGATCCAGGGCCCTTGACTACGAGCAGTACTTC.

CDR3 loop: CASSGTPRVPEAFF. The CDR3 coding sequence is TGTGCCAGCAGTGGAACTCCCAGGGTCCCTGAAGCTTTCTTT. The chain is built from TRBV6-6 and TRBJ1-1, with a weak D call TRBD1 (5 bases). Germline values: CDR1 MNHNY, CDR2 SVGAGI (reference sequence). V shed 5 bases and J shed 6 bases, with 16 bases lying between them. This CDR3 contains 14 residues.

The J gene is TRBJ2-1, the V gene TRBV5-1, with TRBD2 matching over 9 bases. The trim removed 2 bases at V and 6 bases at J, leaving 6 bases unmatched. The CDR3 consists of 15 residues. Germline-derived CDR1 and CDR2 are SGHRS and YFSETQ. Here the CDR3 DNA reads TGCGCCAGCAGCTTTAGCGGGAGACGTCCCAATGAGCAGTTCTTC. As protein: CASSFSGRRPNEQFF.

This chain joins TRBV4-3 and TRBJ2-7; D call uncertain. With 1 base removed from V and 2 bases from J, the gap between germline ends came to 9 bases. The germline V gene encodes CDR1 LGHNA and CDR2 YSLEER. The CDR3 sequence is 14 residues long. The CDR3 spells CASSQGLTAYEQYF. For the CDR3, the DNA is TGCGCCAGCAGCCAAGGACTCACTGCCTACGAGCAGTACTTC.

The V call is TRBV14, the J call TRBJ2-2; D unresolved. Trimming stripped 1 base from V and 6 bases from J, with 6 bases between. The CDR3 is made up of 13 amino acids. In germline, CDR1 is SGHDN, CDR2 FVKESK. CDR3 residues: CASSQAIAGELFF. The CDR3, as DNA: TGTGCCAGCAGCCAAGCTATAGCCGGGGAGCTGTTTTTT. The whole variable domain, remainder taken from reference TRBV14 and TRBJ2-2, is EAGVTQFPSHSVIEKGQTVTLRCDPISGHDNLYWYRRVMGKEIKFLLHFVKESKQDESGMPNNRFLAERTGGTYSTLKVQPAELEDSGVYFCASSQAIAGELFFGEGSRLTVL.

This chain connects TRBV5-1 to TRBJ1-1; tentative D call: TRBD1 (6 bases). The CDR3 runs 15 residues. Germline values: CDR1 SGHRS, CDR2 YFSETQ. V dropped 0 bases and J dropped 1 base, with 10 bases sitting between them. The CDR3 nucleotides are TGCGCCAGCAGCTTGGGGGGACATTCGAACACTGAAGCTTTCTTT. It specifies CASSLGGHSNTEAFF.

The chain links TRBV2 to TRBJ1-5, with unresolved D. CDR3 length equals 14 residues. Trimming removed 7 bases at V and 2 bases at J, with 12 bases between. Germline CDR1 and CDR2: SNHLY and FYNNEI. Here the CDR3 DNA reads TGTGCCAGCATGGACTTGAAGGGCAATCAGCCCCAGCATTTT. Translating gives CASMDLKGNQPQHF.

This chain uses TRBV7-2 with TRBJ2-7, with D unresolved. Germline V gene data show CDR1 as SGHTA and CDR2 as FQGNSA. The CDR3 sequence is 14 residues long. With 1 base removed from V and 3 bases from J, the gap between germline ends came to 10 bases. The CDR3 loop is CASSLGAELYEQYF. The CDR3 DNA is TGTGCCAGCAGCTTAGGGGCGGAGCTCTACGAGCAGTACTTC.

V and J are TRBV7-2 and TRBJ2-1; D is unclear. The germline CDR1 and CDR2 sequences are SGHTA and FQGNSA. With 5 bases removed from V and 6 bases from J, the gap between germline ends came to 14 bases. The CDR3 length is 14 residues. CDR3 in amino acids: CASSPRPGANEQFF. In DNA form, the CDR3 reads TGTGCCAGCAGCCCACGACCCGGAGCCAATGAGCAGTTCTTC.

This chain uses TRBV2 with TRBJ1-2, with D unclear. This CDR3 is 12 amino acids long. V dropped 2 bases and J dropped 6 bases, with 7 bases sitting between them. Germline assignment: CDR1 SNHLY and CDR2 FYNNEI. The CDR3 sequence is CASSEMADGYTF. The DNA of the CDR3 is TGTGCCAGCAGTGAAATGGCAGATGGCTACACCTTC. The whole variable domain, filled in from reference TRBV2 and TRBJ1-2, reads EPEVTQTPSHQVTQMGQEVILRCVPISNHLYFYWYRQILGQKVEFLVSFYNNEISEKSEIFDDQFSVERPDGSNFTLKIRSTKLEDSAMYFCASSEMADGYTFGSGTRLTVV.

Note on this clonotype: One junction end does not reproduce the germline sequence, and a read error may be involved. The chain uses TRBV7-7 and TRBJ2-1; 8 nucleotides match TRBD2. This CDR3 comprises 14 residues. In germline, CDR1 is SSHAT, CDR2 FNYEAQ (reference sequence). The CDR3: CASSLDGRGTEQFF. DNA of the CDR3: TGTGCTAGCAGCTTAGACGGGAGGGGGACAGAGCAGTTCTTC.

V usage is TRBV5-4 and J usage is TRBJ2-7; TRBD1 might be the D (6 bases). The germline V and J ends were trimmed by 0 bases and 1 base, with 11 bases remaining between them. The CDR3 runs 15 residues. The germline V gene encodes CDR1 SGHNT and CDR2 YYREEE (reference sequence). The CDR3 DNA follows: TGTGCCAGCAGCTTGGAAGGGGGAAGGTCCTACGAGCAGTACTTC. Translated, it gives CASSLEGGRSYEQYF.

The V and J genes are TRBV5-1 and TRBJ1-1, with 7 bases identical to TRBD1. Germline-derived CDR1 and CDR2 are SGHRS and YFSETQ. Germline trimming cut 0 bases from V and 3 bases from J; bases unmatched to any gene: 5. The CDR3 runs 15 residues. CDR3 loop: CASSLEPGGDTEAFF. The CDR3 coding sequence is TGCGCCAGCAGCTTGGAGCCAGGGGGGGACACTGAAGCTTTCTTT.

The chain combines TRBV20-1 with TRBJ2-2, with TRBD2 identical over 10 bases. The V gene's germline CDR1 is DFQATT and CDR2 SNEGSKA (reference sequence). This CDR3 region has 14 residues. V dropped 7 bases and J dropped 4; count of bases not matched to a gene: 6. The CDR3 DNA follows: TGCAGTGGGCTAGCGGGAGACGGCACCGGGGAGCTGTTTTTT. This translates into CSGLAGDGTGELFF.

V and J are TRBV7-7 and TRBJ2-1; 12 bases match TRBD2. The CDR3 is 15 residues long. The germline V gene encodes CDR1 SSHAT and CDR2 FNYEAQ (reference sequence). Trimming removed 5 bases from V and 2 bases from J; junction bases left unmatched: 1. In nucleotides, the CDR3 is TGTGCCAGCAGCCGACTAGCGGGAGCCTACAATGAGCAGTTCTTC. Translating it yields CASSRLAGAYNEQFF.

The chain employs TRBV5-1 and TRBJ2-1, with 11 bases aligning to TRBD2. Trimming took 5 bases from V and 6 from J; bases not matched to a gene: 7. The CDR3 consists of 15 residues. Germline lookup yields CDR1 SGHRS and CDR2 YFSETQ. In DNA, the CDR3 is TGCGCCAGCAGGGACACTAGCGGGAGTCCCAATGAGCAGTTCTTC. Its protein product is CASRDTSGSPNEQFF.

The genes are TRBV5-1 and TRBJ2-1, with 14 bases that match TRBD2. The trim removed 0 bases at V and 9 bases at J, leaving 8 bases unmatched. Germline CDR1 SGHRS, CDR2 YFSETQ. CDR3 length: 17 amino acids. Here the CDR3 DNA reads TGCGCCAGCAGCTTGGATTCGGGGACTAGCGGGAGTGGTGAGCAGTTCTTC. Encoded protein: CASSLDSGTSGSGEQFF. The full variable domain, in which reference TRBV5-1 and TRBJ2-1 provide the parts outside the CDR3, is KAGVTQTPRYLIKTRGQQVTLSCSPISGHRSVSWYQQTPGQGLQFLFEYFSETQRNKGNFPGRFSGRQFSNSRSEMNVSTLELGDSALYLCASSLDSGTSGSGEQFFGPGTRLTVL.

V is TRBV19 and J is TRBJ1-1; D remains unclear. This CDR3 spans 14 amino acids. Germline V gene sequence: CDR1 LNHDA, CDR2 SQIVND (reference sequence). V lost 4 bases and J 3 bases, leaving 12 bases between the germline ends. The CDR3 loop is CASSRGLGYTEAFF. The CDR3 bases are TGTGCCAGTAGTAGAGGGCTTGGTTACACTGAAGCTTTCTTT. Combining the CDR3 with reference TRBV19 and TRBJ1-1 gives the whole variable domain DGGITQSPKYLFRKEGQNVTLSCEQNLNHDAMYWYRQDPGQGLRLIYYSQIVNDFQKGDIAEGYSVSREKKESFPLTVTSAQKNPTAFYLCASSRGLGYTEAFFGQGTRLTVV.

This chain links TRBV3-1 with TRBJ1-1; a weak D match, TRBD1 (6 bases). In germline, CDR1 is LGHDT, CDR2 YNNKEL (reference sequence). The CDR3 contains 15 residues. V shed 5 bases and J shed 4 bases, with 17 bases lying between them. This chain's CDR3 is CASSSRQASGTEAFF. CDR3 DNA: TGTGCCAGCAGCAGCCGACAGGCAAGTGGCACTGAAGCTTTCTTT.

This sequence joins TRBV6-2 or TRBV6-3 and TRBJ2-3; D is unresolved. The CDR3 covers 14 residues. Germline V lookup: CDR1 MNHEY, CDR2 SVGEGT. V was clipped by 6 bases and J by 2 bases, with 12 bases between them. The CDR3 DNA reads TGTGCCAGCAGGCGTAGGATGGACACAGATACGCAGTATTTT. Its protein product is CASRRRMDTDTQYF.

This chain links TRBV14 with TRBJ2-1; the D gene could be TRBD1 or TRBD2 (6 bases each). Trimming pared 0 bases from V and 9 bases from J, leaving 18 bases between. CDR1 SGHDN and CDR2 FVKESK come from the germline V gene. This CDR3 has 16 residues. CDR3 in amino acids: CASSQDSGGNWGEQFF. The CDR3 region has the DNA TGTGCCAGCAGCCAAGATTCCGGGGGCAATTGGGGTGAGCAGTTCTTC. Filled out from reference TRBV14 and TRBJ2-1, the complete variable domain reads EAGVTQFPSHSVIEKGQTVTLRCDPISGHDNLYWYRRVMGKEIKFLLHFVKESKQDESGMPNNRFLAERTGGTYSTLKVQPAELEDSGVYFCASSQDSGGNWGEQFFGPGTRLTVL.

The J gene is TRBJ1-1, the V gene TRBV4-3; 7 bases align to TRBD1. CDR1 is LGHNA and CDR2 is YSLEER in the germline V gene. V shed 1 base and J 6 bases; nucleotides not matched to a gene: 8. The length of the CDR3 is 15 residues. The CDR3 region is CASSQAPDRVAEAFF. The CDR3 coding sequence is TGCGCCAGCAGCCAAGCCCCCGACAGGGTCGCTGAAGCTTTCTTT.

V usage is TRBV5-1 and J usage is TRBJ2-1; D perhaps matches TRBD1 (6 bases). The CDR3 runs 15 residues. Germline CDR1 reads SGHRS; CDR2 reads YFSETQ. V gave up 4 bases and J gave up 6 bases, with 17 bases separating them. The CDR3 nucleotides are TGCGCCAGCAGCGTAACAGGGAGTAGGGGCAATGAGCAGTTCTTC. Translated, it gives CASSVTGSRGNEQFF.

CDR3 in amino acids: CASSTGTANTEAFF. In nucleotides, the CDR3 is TGTGCCAGCAGCACAGGGACAGCCAACACTGAAGCTTTCTTT. The rearrangement uses TRBV7-9 and TRBJ1-1; 7 positions agree with TRBD1. With V trimmed by 5 bases and J by 2 bases, 5 bases remained unmatched. The length of the CDR3 is 14 residues. CDR1 is SEHNR and CDR2 is FQNEAQ in the germline V gene (reference sequence).

The CDR3 reads CASSVGQGAKNIQYF. Written as DNA, the CDR3 is TGCGCCAGCAGCGTTGGACAGGGGGCCAAAAACATTCAGTACTTC. This chain uses TRBV5-1 with TRBJ2-4; TRBD1 agrees at 9 bases. With V trimmed by 4 bases and J by 1 base, 3 bases remained unmatched. CDR1 SGHRS and CDR2 YFSETQ come from the germline V gene. This CDR3 has 15 residues. The whole variable domain, filled in from reference TRBV5-1 and TRBJ2-4, reads KAGVTQTPRYLIKTRGQQVTLSCSPISGHRSVSWYQQTPGQGLQFLFEYFSETQRNKGNFPGRFSGRQFSNSRSEMNVSTLELGDSALYLCASSVGQGAKNIQYFGAGTRLSVL.

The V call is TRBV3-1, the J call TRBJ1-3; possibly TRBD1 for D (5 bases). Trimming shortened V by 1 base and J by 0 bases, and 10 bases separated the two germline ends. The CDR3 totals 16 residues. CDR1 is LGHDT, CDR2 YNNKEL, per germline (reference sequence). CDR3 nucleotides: TGTGCCAGCAGCCAAGGACAGCCCTACTCTGGAAACACCATATATTTT. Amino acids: CASSQGQPYSGNTIYF.

The CDR3 DNA sequence: TGTGCCAGCAGTTCCGGGACAGGGGTTCTTCAGCCCCAGCATTTT. This sequence encodes CASSSGTGVLQPQHF. The chain combines TRBV6-2 or TRBV6-3 with TRBJ1-5, with 10 bases that match TRBD1. This CDR3 has 15 residues. Germline CDR1 and CDR2: MNHEY and SVGEGT. Trimming removed 4 bases from V and 6 bases from J; junction bases left unmatched: 6.

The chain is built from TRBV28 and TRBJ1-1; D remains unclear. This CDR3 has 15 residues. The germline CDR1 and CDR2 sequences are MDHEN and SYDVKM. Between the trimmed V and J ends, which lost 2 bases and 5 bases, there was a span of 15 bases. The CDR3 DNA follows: TGTGCCAGCAGTTTAAGGCCCCCTGGACGGACTGAAGCTTTCTTT. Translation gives CASSLRPPGRTEAFF.

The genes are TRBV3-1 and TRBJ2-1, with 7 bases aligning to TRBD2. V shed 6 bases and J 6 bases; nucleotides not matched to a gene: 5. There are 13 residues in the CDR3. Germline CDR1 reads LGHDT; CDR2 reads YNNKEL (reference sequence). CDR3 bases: TGTGCCAGCAGACGGACTAGTACCAATGAGCAGTTCTTC. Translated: CASRRTSTNEQFF.

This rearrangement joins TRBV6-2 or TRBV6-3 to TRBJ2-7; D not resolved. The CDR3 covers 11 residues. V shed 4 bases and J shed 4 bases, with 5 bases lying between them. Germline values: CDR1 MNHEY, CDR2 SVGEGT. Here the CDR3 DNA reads TGTGCCAGCAGTTTACAGTACGAGCAGTACTTC. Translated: CASSLQYEQYF.